This TCR beta chain emerged from a study of blood T cell repertoires in COVID-19. The overall study: Specimens from acute and convalescent COVID-19 originated in the United States, Italy and Spain. The analysed material was cDNA or gDNA that came from T cells, B-cell-depleted T cells, or PBMCs.

The CDR3 runs 17 residues. V lost 5 bases and J lost 3, with 21 bases in between. Germline V gene sequence: CDR1 LGHNA, CDR2 YNFKEQ. Authors' methods: Quantification of nucleated cells was approximated via reference gene primer amplification. Libraries were prepared by immunoSEQ multiplex PCR; TCRdb keeps only in-frame clonotypes and omits some of them. V and J calls and clone size come straight from that table; D and trimming were deduced from the DNA. Altogether around 230,000 clones are present, 80% to 90% being singletons, with the ten largest covering 0.72%. The TCR originated in a man aged 35 to 55 with acute or convalescent COVID-19. V usage is TRBV4-2 and J usage is TRBJ2-3, with D possibly TRBD2 on 7 matching bases. Sequenced material: peripheral blood. CDR3 in DNA: TGTGCCAGCAGCTCGACCTGGGGGGCGCGGGGGACAGATACGCAGTATTTT. Translating it yields CASSSTWGARGTDTQYF.